This T cell receptor (beta chain) derives from a study of T cells after yellow fever vaccination (dated by TCRdb to between 2018 and 2021). At the level of the whole study: Libraries from fractions with low cell numbers were prepared with the SMART-Seq v4 Ultra Low Input RNA kit. Bulk TCR alpha and beta repertoires were sequenced longitudinally to track T-cell clones before and after primary and booster YFV17D yellow fever vaccination. The cohort comprised two healthy male donors, one aged 18 to 30 and one aged 30 to 40 years. Blood samples were taken at several timepoints before and after primary and secondary immunization, and bulk PBMC replicates and cell subsets were isolated. The investigation overall reported the following: A small share of clonotypes occurred in both CD4 and CD8 compartments, likely arising from convergent recombination. Because abundant contaminating clonotypes from the bulk population could be contained in FACS-sorted repertoires, computational filtering was required. Most clones expanded after primary vaccination (around 96% of CD4 and 80% to 90% of CD8) were re-detected after the booster, suggesting that broad memory maintenance occurred. Compared with the primary T-cell response, the secondary T-cell response was weaker but faster, peaking on day 5 rather than day 15. Because only a couple of donors were included in the study, the extent to which the findings can be generalized is limited.

This clonotype was seen a handful of times. Its specific antigen is unknown. Base qualities are missing; no much larger clone stands one base away. TCR cDNA was made using 5'RACE template switching, a step that added a universal primer site and unique molecular identifiers. cDNA synthesis was primed from both the TCR alpha and TCR beta constant segments. Library amplification used two PCR steps, and the second PCR step added sample barcodes and sequencing adapters. Sequencing of libraries was performed on Illumina HiSeq 2500 (2x100 bp) or NovaSeq (2x150 bp). The published analysis was carried out like this. Reads were demultiplexed and collapsed into UMI consensus sequences with MIGEC, and V(D)J alignment was performed with MiXCR. Vaccine-responding clonotypes were identified with edgeR using replicate PBMC samples, with FDR below 0.01 and a log2 fold change above 5 up to day 15 being required. CD4 or CD8 identity was assigned to each bulk clonotype according to whether the clonotype was present at higher abundance in the sequenced CD4 repertoire or the sequenced CD8 repertoire. TCRdb applied fastp at Q25 and MiXCR to the public reads, then kept only in-frame beta chains. Each entry is one CDR3 protein sequence, shown with its most common DNA and genes. These V and J calls are TCRdb output, not the study's own analysis. The sample table shows roughly 520,000 distinct CDR3 sequences, and about a fifth are seen once. The ten largest clones capture less than 20% of the sample.

The treatment or condition label for this specimen denotes: live attenuated yellow fever vaccine strain. At every blood-draw timepoint, two biological replicates of bulk PBMCs were collected. PBMCs were isolated from peripheral blood using a standard Ficoll-Paque protocol. RNA was extracted with TriZol from bulk PBMCs, CD4 and CD8 fractions, and dextramer-positive and dextramer-negative fractions. CDR1 is given as SGHTA and CDR2 as FQGTGA, both from the germline V gene. Including the terminal cysteine and phenylalanine, the CDR3 comprises 16 residues. Of all the DNA, just the CDR3 is kept, 48 bases in frame from base 1. V loses 5 bases of germline sequence and J loses 6 bases, and the interval between the two ends is 21 bases.

Recombination connected TRBV7-3 to TRBJ2-3, and the D gene may be TRBD2, 6 bases matching. Source: PBMCs, taken roughly 23 days after the first yellow fever vaccination. The TCR was taken from a young man who received the YFV17D yellow fever vaccine. The DNA sequence is given as TGTGCCAGCAGCGCCGGAGGGAGTCGGACCTCCGATACGCAGTATTTT. Its translation is CASSAGGSRTSDTQYF.